Listed below are T cell receptor beta chains from one sample, sequenced in a study of blood T cells in healthy people across ages. TCRdb recomputed calls from the 5' RACE reads with MiXCR, one row per CDR3 protein. The table includes 660,000 or so distinct CDR3 sequences, around 54% detected once. Sequencing was performed on blood. The receptors derive from a man in his fifties or sixties in good health. Each CDR3 is given with its conserved first and last residue. Fields, in order: J gene, clone size, V gene, D gene, CDR3 DNA, CDR3 protein. The D gene is left open where the match is weak. Only part of the rows carry a size: once, few, many, or a class if the clone is expanded.

>TRBJ2-7|NA|TRBV29-1|NA
TGCAGCGTTGGCCTTTTGTTGAGCGGCAACTACGAGCAGTACTTC
CSVGLLLSGNYEQYF
>TRBJ1-1|NA|TRBV6-6|NA
TGTGCCAGCAAAAAAAGGGGGGACATGAACACTGAAGCTTTCTTT
CASKKRGDMNTEAFF
>TRBJ1-5|NA|TRBV15|NA
TGTGCCACCAGCACTCCGCCCGCGGGGAGCAATCAGCCCCAGCATTTT
CATSTPPAGSNQPQHF
>TRBJ2-3|NA|TRBV3-1|NA
TGTGCCAGCAGCCAAGAAGGGTTATACGCAGATACGCAGTATTTT
CASSQEGLYADTQYF
>TRBJ2-1|NA|TRBV10-3|TRBD2
TGTGCCATCAGTGAGCGGCTAGCGGGGGATAATGAGCAGTTCTTC
CAISERLAGDNEQFF
>TRBJ2-1|few|TRBV5-1|NA
TGCGCCAGCAGCATCTTGGGCAGGGAAAATGAGCAGTTCTTC
CASSILGRENEQFF
>TRBJ2-7|NA|TRBV7-9|TRBD2
TGTGCCAGTAGGGCTAGCGGCTACGAGCAGTACTTC
CASRASGYEQYF
>TRBJ2-3|NA|TRBV5-1|TRBD1
TGCGCCAGCGGGGACAGGGTCGCGGATACGCAGTATTTT
CASGDRVADTQYF
>TRBJ1-6|few|TRBV5-1|NA
TGCGCCAGCAGCCCTACCGGGGCCAATTCACCCCTCCACTTT
CASSPTGANSPLHF
>TRBJ2-7|NA|TRBV5-5|NA
TGTGCCAGCAGCTTGGCCGTAGGGGGTACCTACGAGCAGTACTTC
CASSLAVGGTYEQYF
>TRBJ2-5|NA|TRBV29-1|TRBD2
TGCAGCGGTACGCCCGGGACTAGCGGGGGAGAGACCCAGTACTTC
CSGTPGTSGGETQYF
>TRBJ1-2|NA|TRBV29-1|NA
TGCAGCGTTGAAGATCTGGGCAGGGGAATGGGTGGCTACACCTTC
CSVEDLGRGMGGYTF
>TRBJ2-3|NA|TRBV2|NA
TGTGCCAGCATATGGACCGAGAACACAGATACGCAGTATTTT
CASIWTENTDTQYF
>TRBJ2-7|NA|TRBV2|NA
TGTGCCATCCAGGGGCGGAGGTACGAGCAGTACTTC
CAIQGRRYEQYF
>TRBJ1-2|NA|TRBV27|NA
TGTGCCAGCAGTTTACAGGGTGGTGCTCGGGGCTACACCTTC
CASSLQGGARGYTF
>TRBJ2-4|NA|TRBV20-1|NA
TGCAGTCATCAACCCGGGGGGCCCAAAAACATTCAGTACTTC
CSHQPGGPKNIQYF
>TRBJ2-7|NA|TRBV7-2|NA
TGTGCCAGCAGCTTAGGCGGGGAGAGCACAGATACGCAGTACTTC
CASSLGGESTDTQYF
>TRBJ1-4|NA|TRBV12-3/TRBV12-4|NA
TGTGCCAGCAGTTTAGCGCATTCAGAACTGTTTTTT
CASSLAHSELFF
>TRBJ2-3|NA|TRBV6-2/TRBV6-3|TRBD2
TGTGCCAGCATACGCGGACTAGCGGGGGCAAACATAGGTCCAGATACGCAGTATTTT
CASIRGLAGANIGPDTQYF
>TRBJ2-7|NA|TRBV20-1|NA
TGCAGTGCTAGGGCTCCAGGGATAGCCTACGAGCAGTACTTC
CSARAPGIAYEQYF
>TRBJ2-5|NA|TRBV25-1|NA
TGTGCCAGCAGTGTACAGGGACGGGAGACCCAGTACTTC
CASSVQGRETQYF
>TRBJ2-5|NA|TRBV10-2|TRBD2
TGCGCCAGTGCTGCGGGGGGGAGAGAGACCCAGTACTTC
CASAAGGRETQYF
>TRBJ2-1|NA|TRBV7-6|NA
TGTGCCAGCAGCGCTAGCGCGATCAATGAGCAGTTCTTC
CASSASAINEQFF
>TRBJ1-4|NA|TRBV6-2/TRBV6-3|NA
TGTGCCAGCGGCCAAACTAGACAAGCTAATGAAAAACTGTTTTTT
CASGQTRQANEKLFF
>TRBJ1-2|NA|TRBV5-6|NA
TGTGCCAGCCAACCGAGGGGAGAGTATGGCTACACCTTC
CASQPRGEYGYTF
>TRBJ1-1|NA|TRBV5-1|NA
TGCGCCAGCAGCTTGCTTACGGGTTCGAACACTGAAGCTTTCTTT
CASSLLTGSNTEAFF
>TRBJ2-4|NA|TRBV6-2/TRBV6-3|NA
TGTGCCAGCAACTTCCGGGCAGCCAAAAACATTCAGTACTTC
CASNFRAAKNIQYF
>TRBJ2-1|NA|TRBV4-1|TRBD2
TGCGCCAGCAGCCCGCTAGCGGGGGCGGTAAGCTCCTACAATGAGCAGTTCTTC
CASSPLAGAVSSYNEQFF
>TRBJ2-3|NA|TRBV5-1|NA
TGCGCCAGCAGCTTCTCTTTAGGGGGGGCGGGAGATACGCAGTATTTT
CASSFSLGGAGDTQYF
>TRBJ2-5|NA|TRBV5-1|NA
TGCGCCAGCAGCTTGCTAGGGACCCGGGGGGAGACCCAGTACTTC
CASSLLGTRGETQYF
>TRBJ2-4|NA|TRBV21-1|NA
TGTGCCAGCAACGGACAGGGGGAAGTCAAAAACATTCAGTACTTC
CASNGQGEVKNIQYF
>TRBJ1-5|NA|TRBV6-1|TRBD1
TGTGCCAGCGGGGAGAGGGGGCCTCTGGATAGTGGCAATCAGCCCCAGCATTTT
CASGERGPLDSGNQPQHF
>TRBJ2-7|NA|TRBV21-1|NA
TGTGCCAGCACCCCTAGCGGGGGGGTCCAGACATCCTACGAGCAGTACTTC
CASTPSGGVQTSYEQYF
>TRBJ2-5|NA|TRBV9|NA
TGTGCCAGCAGCGCTACCGATCAAGAGACCCAGTACTTC
CASSATDQETQYF
>TRBJ2-3|NA|TRBV10-3|TRBD2
TGTGCCACCGGGACTAGCGGGGCAGCAGATACGCAGTATTTT
CATGTSGAADTQYF
>TRBJ2-4|many|TRBV20-1|TRBD1
TGCAGTGTTAAGCAGGGGGTCCAAAACATTCAGTACTTC
CSVKQGVQNIQYF
>TRBJ2-5|few|TRBV10-2|NA
TGCGCCAGCAGCGGTGGGGCCCGGGAGACCCAGTACTTC
CASSGGARETQYF
>TRBJ1-6|NA|TRBV6-5|NA
TGTGCCAGCAGTTACTCGAAAGTCCTGGGGAGCTCCTATAATTCACCCCTCCACTTT
CASSYSKVLGSSYNSPLHF
>TRBJ1-2|NA|TRBV25-1|NA
TGTGCCAGCAGACAGGGAGAGGGTTATGGCTACACCTTC
CASRQGEGYGYTF
>TRBJ2-3|few|TRBV4-1|NA
TGCGCCAGCAGCCAAATGACTCAGGGGGATACGCAGTATTTT
CASSQMTQGDTQYF
>TRBJ1-2|NA|TRBV12-3/TRBV12-4|TRBD1
TGTGCCAGCAGTGCACAGGGGAACCATGGCTACACCTTC
CASSAQGNHGYTF
>TRBJ2-1|NA|TRBV4-1|NA
TGCGCCAGCAGCCTTAGACAGGACAATGAGCAGTTCTTC
CASSLRQDNEQFF
>TRBJ2-3|few|TRBV7-2|NA
TGTGCCAGCAGCTTAGCTGGTAACACAGATACGCAGTATTTT
CASSLAGNTDTQYF